This is a list of T cell receptor beta chains from one sample in a study of blood T cell repertoires in COVID-19. Clones were read by immunoSEQ multiplex PCR, and TCRdb kept only the in-frame ones, dropping some. This sample has about 250,000 clones, with about 80% found just once. The sample was peripheral blood. The receptor set was obtained from a man aged 50 or older with active or convalescent COVID-19. Each CDR3 is given with its conserved first and last residue. A D gene is named only where the DNA matches it firmly. Expanded clones are given a class, and other clones once, few, many or no size at all.

J: TRBJ1-5; size: NA; D: TRBD1; V: TRBV7-2; CDR3: CASSLGDRGGQPQHF; DNA: TGTGCCAGCAGCTTAGGGGACAGGGGTGGGCAGCCCCAGCATTTT
J: TRBJ2-1; size: NA; D: TRBD1; V: TRBV7-7; CDR3: CASSLAGTGPNEQFF; DNA: TGTGCCAGCAGCTTAGCGGGGACAGGGCCCAATGAGCAGTTCTTC
J: TRBJ2-1; size: once; D: NA; V: TRBV7-6; CDR3: CASSLDSADYNEQFF; DNA: TGTGCCAGCAGTTTAGACTCGGCGGACTACAATGAGCAGTTCTTC
J: TRBJ2-7; size: NA; D: TRBD2; V: TRBV7-9; CDR3: CASSLSGGSNEQYF; DNA: TGTGCCAGCAGCTTAAGCGGGGGTAGCAACGAGCAGTACTTC
J: TRBJ1-2; size: NA; D: TRBD1; V: TRBV29-1; CDR3: CSVEATGVGYGYTF; DNA: TGCAGCGTTGAAGCGACAGGGGTTGGGTATGGCTACACCTTC
J: TRBJ2-7; size: NA; D: TRBD2; V: TRBV5-1; CDR3: CASSLWGGNEQYF; DNA: TGCGCCAGCAGCTTGTGGGGGGGAAACGAGCAGTACTTC
J: TRBJ2-5; size: NA; D: TRBD2; V: TRBV11-3; CDR3: CASSPYNLAGGTRWETQYF; DNA: TGTGCCAGCAGCCCATACAATCTAGCGGGGGGCACCCGGTGGGAGACCCAGTACTTC
J: TRBJ1-2; size: NA; D: TRBD1; V: TRBV7-9; CDR3: CASSLPGQGDHYGYTF; DNA: TGTGCCAGCAGCTTACCGGGACAGGGAGACCATTATGGCTACACCTTC
J: TRBJ1-1; size: once; D: TRBD1; V: TRBV10-3; CDR3: CAISELQGAGTEAFF; DNA: TGTGCCATCAGTGAGCTACAGGGGGCCGGGACTGAAGCTTTCTTT
J: TRBJ2-7; size: NA; D: NA; V: TRBV3-1/TRBV3-2; CDR3: CASSRPQGDGQYF; DNA: TGTGCCAGCAGCCGCCCCCAGGGTGATGGGCAGTACTTC
J: TRBJ1-1; size: few; D: NA; V: TRBV6-5; CDR3: CASTRGNTEAFF; DNA: TGTGCCAGCACTCGGGGGAACACTGAAGCTTTCTTT
J: TRBJ1-6; size: few; D: TRBD1; V: TRBV4-2; CDR3: CASSRGGQGASPLHF; DNA: TGTGCCAGCAGCCGAGGCGGGCAGGGGGCATCACCCCTCCACTTT
J: TRBJ2-7; size: NA; D: TRBD1; V: TRBV11-3; CDR3: CASSLVGTGAYEQYF; DNA: TGTGCCAGCAGCTTAGTCGGGACAGGGGCCTACGAGCAGTACTTC
J: TRBJ1-6; size: NA; D: NA; V: TRBV6-5; CDR3: CASTPSGNSPLHF; DNA: TGTGCCAGCACCCCCAGCGGGAATTCACCCCTCCACTTT
J: TRBJ1-1; size: NA; D: NA; V: TRBV5-8; CDR3: CASRRTGGTEAFF; DNA: TGTGCCAGCAGACGTACAGGTGGCACTGAAGCTTTCTTT
J: TRBJ2-2; size: once; D: TRBD1; V: TRBV6-6; CDR3: CASSSGTGVGELFF; DNA: TGTGCCAGCAGTTCCGGGACAGGGGTCGGGGAGCTGTTTTTT
J: TRBJ1-5; size: NA; D: TRBD1; V: TRBV3-1/TRBV3-2; CDR3: CASSLTGTEHQPQHF; DNA: TGTGCCAGCAGCTTAACCGGGACAGAACATCAGCCCCAGCATTTT
J: TRBJ2-6; size: NA; D: NA; V: TRBV5-4; CDR3: CASSAMGGANVLTF; DNA: TGTGCCAGCAGCGCGATGGGCGGGGCCAACGTCCTGACTTTC
J: TRBJ2-1; size: once; D: TRBD2; V: TRBV2; CDR3: CASTGQGRGAYNEQFF; DNA: TGTGCCAGCACCGGCCAAGGGCGGGGGGCCTACAATGAGCAGTTCTTC
J: TRBJ1-1; size: few; D: NA; V: TRBV3-1/TRBV3-2; CDR3: CASSQDGAHKGAFF; DNA: TGTGCCAGCAGCCAAGATGGGGCCCACAAAGGAGCTTTCTTT
J: TRBJ1-2; size: NA; D: TRBD1; V: TRBV29-1; CDR3: CSVSRTGGGNYGYTF; DNA: TGCAGCGTTTCCAGGACAGGGGGAGGTAACTATGGCTACACCTTC
J: TRBJ2-7; size: NA; D: TRBD2; V: TRBV9; CDR3: CASSVESGGAYEQYF; DNA: TGTGCCAGCAGCGTAGAAAGCGGGGGGGCCTACGAGCAGTACTTC
J: TRBJ2-1; size: NA; D: NA; V: TRBV9; CDR3: CASSHEANTDNEQFF; DNA: TGTGCCAGCAGCCATGAAGCAAATACGGACAATGAGCAGTTCTTC
J: TRBJ2-7; size: NA; D: NA; V: TRBV9; CDR3: CASSETTGLDEQYF; DNA: TGTGCCAGCAGCGAGACCACAGGGTTGGACGAGCAGTACTTC
J: TRBJ1-6; size: NA; D: TRBD1; V: TRBV5-6; CDR3: CASSPGQSSYNSPLHF; DNA: TGTGCCAGCAGCCCGGGACAGAGCTCCTATAATTCACCCCTCCACTTT
J: TRBJ2-5; size: once; D: NA; V: TRBV6-5; CDR3: CASTTFLGAGETQYF; DNA: TGTGCCAGCACCACCTTCCTTGGGGCAGGGGAGACCCAGTACTTC
J: TRBJ2-1; size: NA; D: NA; V: TRBV2; CDR3: CASSEAGGGHDEQFF; DNA: TGTGCCAGCAGTGAAGCAGGGGGGGGCCACGATGAGCAGTTCTTC
J: TRBJ1-6; size: NA; D: TRBD1; V: TRBV19; CDR3: CASSIGDRENSPLHF; DNA: TGTGCCAGTAGTATAGGGGACAGGGAGAATTCACCCCTCCACTTT
J: TRBJ2-5; size: NA; D: TRBD2; V: TRBV6-4; CDR3: CASSGGCGASGGAKETQYF; DNA: TGTGCCAGCAGTGGCGGGTGCGGGGCTAGCGGGGGGGCCAAGGAGACCCAGTACTTC
J: TRBJ1-2; size: NA; D: NA; V: TRBV28; CDR3: CASSLGEGRGYTF; DNA: TGTGCCAGCAGTTTAGGGGAAGGGAGGGGCTACACCTTC
J: TRBJ1-2; size: NA; D: TRBD1; V: TRBV12-3/TRBV12-4; CDR3: CASSQGGDLGYTF; DNA: TGTGCCAGCAGCCAGGGGGGTGATCTCGGCTACACCTTC
J: TRBJ2-5; size: NA; D: NA; V: TRBV30; CDR3: CAWSEQVKGTQYF; DNA: TGTGCCTGGAGTGAACAGGTCAAGGGGACCCAGTACTTC
J: TRBJ1-3; size: NA; D: NA; V: TRBV30; CDR3: CACWGHSSGNTIYF; DNA: TGTGCCTGCTGGGGCCATAGCTCTGGAAACACCATATATTTT
J: TRBJ2-3; size: NA; D: TRBD2; V: TRBV6-6; CDR3: CASSFGLDTDTQYF; DNA: TGTGCCAGCAGCTTCGGACTAGACACAGATACGCAGTATTTT
J: TRBJ1-6; size: few; D: NA; V: TRBV3-1/TRBV3-2; CDR3: CASSHRSYNSPLHF; DNA: TGTGCCAGCAGCCATCGGTCCTATAATTCACCCCTCCACTTT
J: TRBJ1-4; size: NA; D: TRBD1; V: TRBV7-9; CDR3: CASSQQTGSGKLFF; DNA: TGTGCCAGCAGCCAACAGACAGGGTCTGGAAAACTGTTTTTT
J: TRBJ2-7; size: NA; D: NA; V: TRBV5-6; CDR3: CASSHLERAGVTYEQYF; DNA: TGTGCCAGCAGCCACCTTGAGAGGGCAGGGGTTACCTACGAGCAGTACTTC
J: TRBJ1-2; size: NA; D: NA; V: TRBV6-5; CDR3: CASSYSRGGSYTF; DNA: TGTGCCAGCAGTTACTCGAGGGGGGGTAGCTACACCTTC
J: TRBJ2-7; size: NA; D: NA; V: TRBV5-1; CDR3: CASSLRRGYEQYF; DNA: TGCGCCAGCAGCTTGCGCAGGGGTTACGAGCAGTACTTC
J: TRBJ2-2; size: NA; D: TRBD2; V: TRBV5-8; CDR3: CASSPSSGGVTGELFF; DNA: TGTGCCAGCAGCCCCTCCAGCGGGGGTGTCACCGGGGAGCTGTTTTTT
J: TRBJ1-2; size: once; D: NA; V: TRBV28; CDR3: CASSSINYGYTF; DNA: TGTGCCAGCAGTTCCATTAACTATGGCTACACCTTC
J: TRBJ2-3; size: NA; D: NA; V: TRBV27; CDR3: CASSLQGKPDTQYF; DNA: TGTGCCAGCAGTTTACAGGGGAAACCAGATACGCAGTATTTT
J: TRBJ2-7; size: NA; D: NA; V: TRBV3-1/TRBV3-2; CDR3: CASSLDPAGFGEQYF; DNA: TGTGCCAGCAGCCTCGATCCCGCGGGCTTCGGCGAGCAGTACTTC
J: TRBJ1-2; size: NA; D: TRBD1; V: TRBV6-5; CDR3: CASSYLPGQGVYGYTF; DNA: TGTGCCAGCAGTTATCTTCCGGGACAGGGTGTCTATGGCTACACCTTC
J: TRBJ2-1; size: NA; D: NA; V: TRBV4-2; CDR3: CASSQEQGSYNEQFF; DNA: TGTGCCAGCAGCCAAGAACAGGGCTCCTACAATGAGCAGTTCTTC
J: TRBJ2-5; size: NA; D: TRBD1; V: TRBV20-1; CDR3: CSAGQEETQYF; DNA: TGCAGTGCTGGACAGGAGGAGACCCAGTACTTC
J: TRBJ2-4; size: NA; D: NA; V: TRBV6-6; CDR3: CASSSIAKNIQYF; DNA: TGTGCCAGCAGTTCCATAGCCAAAAACATTCAGTACTTC
J: TRBJ2-1; size: NA; D: NA; V: TRBV9; CDR3: CASSPHGGALGQFF; DNA: TGTGCCAGCAGCCCCCATGGCGGGGCCCTGGGTCAGTTCTTC
J: TRBJ2-5; size: NA; D: NA; V: TRBV27; CDR3: CASSLLGRVGETQYF; DNA: TGTGCCAGCAGTTTATTAGGCAGGGTCGGAGAGACCCAGTACTTC
J: TRBJ2-7; size: NA; D: TRBD1; V: TRBV12-3/TRBV12-4; CDR3: CASSRGQGEQYF; DNA: TGTGCCAGCAGCCGGGGACAGGGGGAGCAGTACTTC
J: TRBJ1-5; size: NA; D: TRBD1; V: TRBV6-2/TRBV6-3; CDR3: CASSKAGTGHQPQHF; DNA: TGTGCCAGCAGTAAAGCCGGGACAGGGCATCAGCCCCAGCATTTT
J: TRBJ1-3; size: NA; D: NA; V: TRBV30; CDR3: CAWDISSGNTIYF; DNA: TGTGCCTGGGACATCAGCTCTGGAAACACCATATATTTT
J: TRBJ2-1; size: NA; D: NA; V: TRBV27; CDR3: CASRHPPSNNEQFF; DNA: TGTGCCAGCAGACACCCCCCCTCGAACAATGAGCAGTTCTTC